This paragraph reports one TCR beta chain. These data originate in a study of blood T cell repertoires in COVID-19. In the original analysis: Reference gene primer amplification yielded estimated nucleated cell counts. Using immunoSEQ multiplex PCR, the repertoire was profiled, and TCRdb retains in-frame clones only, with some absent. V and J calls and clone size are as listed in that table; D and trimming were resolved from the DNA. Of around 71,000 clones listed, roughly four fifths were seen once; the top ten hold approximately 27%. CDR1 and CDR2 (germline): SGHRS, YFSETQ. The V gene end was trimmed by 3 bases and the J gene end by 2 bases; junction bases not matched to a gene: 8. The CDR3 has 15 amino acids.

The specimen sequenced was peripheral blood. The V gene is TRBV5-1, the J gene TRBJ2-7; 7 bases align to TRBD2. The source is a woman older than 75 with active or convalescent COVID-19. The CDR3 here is CASSSARLAPYEQYF. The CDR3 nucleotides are TGCGCCAGCAGCTCCGCTCGACTAGCTCCCTACGAGCAGTACTTC.